This T cell receptor (beta chain) was observed in a study of cytomegalovirus exposure and HLA in healthy donors. Study-level results: Sequencing probably produced one cluster of sequence variants that were highly shared. Altogether, 164 TCR beta chains were recorded as cytomegalovirus-associated. Specificity of a few CMV-associated chains for CMV antigens was verified in vitro.

Comment on this clone: The antigen remains undetermined.

Use of 60 Vbeta and 13 Jbeta primers characterized the PCR. Repertoires were generated with immunoSEQ multiplex PCR, while TCRdb's copy carries only in-frame clones and drops some. This sample has approximately 150,000 clones, with roughly 80% found just once. V lost 3 bases to trimming and J lost 13 bases; unmatched junction nucleotides: 7. The germline V gene has CDR1 GTSNPN and CDR2 SVGIG (reference sequence). CDR3 length equals 12 residues. Those who donated were healthy bone marrow donors. The chain joins TRBV30 to TRBJ2-3; 10 nucleotides agree with TRBD2. Sequencing used PBMCs. The receptor comes from a man aged 18 to 30 in good health and CMV-seropositive. The CDR3 DNA sequence: TGTGCCTGGAGGTTAGCGGGGGGACGCAAGTATTTT. Translating gives CAWRLAGGRKYF.